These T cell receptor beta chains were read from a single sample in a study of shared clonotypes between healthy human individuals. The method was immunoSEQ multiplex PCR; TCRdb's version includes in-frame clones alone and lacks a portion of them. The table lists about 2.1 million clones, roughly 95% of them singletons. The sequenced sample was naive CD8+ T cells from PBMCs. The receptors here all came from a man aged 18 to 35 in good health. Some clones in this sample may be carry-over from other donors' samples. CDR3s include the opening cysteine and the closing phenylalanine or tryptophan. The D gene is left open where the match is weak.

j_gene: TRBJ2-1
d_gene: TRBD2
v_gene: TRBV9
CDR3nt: TGTGCCAGCAGCGTAGCTGGTACGAGCGGGAGGGGGGAGCAGTTCTTC
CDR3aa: CASSVAGTSGRGEQFF

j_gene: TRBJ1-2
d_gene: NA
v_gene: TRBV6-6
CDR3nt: TGTGCCAGCAGGGGCTATGGCTACACCTTC
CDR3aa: CASRGYGYTF

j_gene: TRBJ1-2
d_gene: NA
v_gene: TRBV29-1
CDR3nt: TGCAGCGTTGGCCACAGGGACGACTATGGCTACACCTTC
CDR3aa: CSVGHRDDYGYTF

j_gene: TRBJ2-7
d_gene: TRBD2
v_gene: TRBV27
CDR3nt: TGTGCCAGCAGTCGACGACTAGCGGGATACTACTACGAGCAGTACTTC
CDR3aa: CASSRRLAGYYYEQYF

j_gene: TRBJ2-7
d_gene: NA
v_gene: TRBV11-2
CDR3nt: TGTGCCAGCAGCTTAGATTCCTCAGGGCTCGAGCAGTACTTC
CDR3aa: CASSLDSSGLEQYF

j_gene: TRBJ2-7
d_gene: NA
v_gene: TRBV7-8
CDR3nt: TGTGCCAGCAGCTGGGGCCCGAGCTCCTACGAGCAGTACTTC
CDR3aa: CASSWGPSSYEQYF

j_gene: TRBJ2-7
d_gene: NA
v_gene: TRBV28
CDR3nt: TGTGCCAGCAGTTTCCAGTTGGTTCGCGAGCAGTACTTC
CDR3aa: CASSFQLVREQYF

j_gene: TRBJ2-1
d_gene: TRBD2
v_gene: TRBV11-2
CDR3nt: TGTGCCAGCAGCTTATTATCGGCGGGGGTGGCTAGCGGCAATGAGCAGTTCTTC
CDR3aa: CASSLLSAGVASGNEQFF

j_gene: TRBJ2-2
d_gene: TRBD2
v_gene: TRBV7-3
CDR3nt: TGTGCCAGCAGCTTATGGACTAGCGGGAGCACCGGGGAGCTGTTTTTT
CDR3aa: CASSLWTSGSTGELFF

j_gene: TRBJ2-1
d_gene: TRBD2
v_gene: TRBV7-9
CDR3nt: TGTGCCAGCAGCTTAGGGCTAGCGGGAGTTGGTAGAGGCTACAATGAGCAGTTCTTC
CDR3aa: CASSLGLAGVGRGYNEQFF

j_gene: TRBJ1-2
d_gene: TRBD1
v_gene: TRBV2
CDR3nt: TGTGCCAGCAGGTTGGAATGGGACAGGAGTAGCTACACCTTC
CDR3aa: CASRLEWDRSSYTF